This T cell receptor beta chain was obtained from a study of identical twins. The germline CDR1 and CDR2 sequences are MNHEY and SVGAGI. The length of the CDR3 is 14 residues. Trimming left V 4 bases short and J 3 bases short, with 10 bases between. In TCRdb, the 5' RACE reads were re-called with MiXCR into one record per CDR3 protein. Of some 250,000 distinct CDR3 sequences in the sample, 6.5% were seen once. This clonotype occurred many times. The same data also went into a second study, on T cells expressing NK-cell markers. From that paper: The sequencing cohort of eight donors included seven HCMV-seropositive individuals and one seronegative individual. In several experiments, sorting was restricted to alpha-beta TCR T cells by an anti-gamma-delta TCR antibody.

The chain combines TRBV6-5 with TRBJ2-1; D is ambiguous. The TCR originated in a woman younger than 35 in good health. The material sequenced was CD8+ T cells sorted from blood. CDR3 DNA: TGTGCCAGCAGTTTTAGCCGGATCTACAATGAGCAGTTCTTC. Amino acid sequence: CASSFSRIYNEQFF.